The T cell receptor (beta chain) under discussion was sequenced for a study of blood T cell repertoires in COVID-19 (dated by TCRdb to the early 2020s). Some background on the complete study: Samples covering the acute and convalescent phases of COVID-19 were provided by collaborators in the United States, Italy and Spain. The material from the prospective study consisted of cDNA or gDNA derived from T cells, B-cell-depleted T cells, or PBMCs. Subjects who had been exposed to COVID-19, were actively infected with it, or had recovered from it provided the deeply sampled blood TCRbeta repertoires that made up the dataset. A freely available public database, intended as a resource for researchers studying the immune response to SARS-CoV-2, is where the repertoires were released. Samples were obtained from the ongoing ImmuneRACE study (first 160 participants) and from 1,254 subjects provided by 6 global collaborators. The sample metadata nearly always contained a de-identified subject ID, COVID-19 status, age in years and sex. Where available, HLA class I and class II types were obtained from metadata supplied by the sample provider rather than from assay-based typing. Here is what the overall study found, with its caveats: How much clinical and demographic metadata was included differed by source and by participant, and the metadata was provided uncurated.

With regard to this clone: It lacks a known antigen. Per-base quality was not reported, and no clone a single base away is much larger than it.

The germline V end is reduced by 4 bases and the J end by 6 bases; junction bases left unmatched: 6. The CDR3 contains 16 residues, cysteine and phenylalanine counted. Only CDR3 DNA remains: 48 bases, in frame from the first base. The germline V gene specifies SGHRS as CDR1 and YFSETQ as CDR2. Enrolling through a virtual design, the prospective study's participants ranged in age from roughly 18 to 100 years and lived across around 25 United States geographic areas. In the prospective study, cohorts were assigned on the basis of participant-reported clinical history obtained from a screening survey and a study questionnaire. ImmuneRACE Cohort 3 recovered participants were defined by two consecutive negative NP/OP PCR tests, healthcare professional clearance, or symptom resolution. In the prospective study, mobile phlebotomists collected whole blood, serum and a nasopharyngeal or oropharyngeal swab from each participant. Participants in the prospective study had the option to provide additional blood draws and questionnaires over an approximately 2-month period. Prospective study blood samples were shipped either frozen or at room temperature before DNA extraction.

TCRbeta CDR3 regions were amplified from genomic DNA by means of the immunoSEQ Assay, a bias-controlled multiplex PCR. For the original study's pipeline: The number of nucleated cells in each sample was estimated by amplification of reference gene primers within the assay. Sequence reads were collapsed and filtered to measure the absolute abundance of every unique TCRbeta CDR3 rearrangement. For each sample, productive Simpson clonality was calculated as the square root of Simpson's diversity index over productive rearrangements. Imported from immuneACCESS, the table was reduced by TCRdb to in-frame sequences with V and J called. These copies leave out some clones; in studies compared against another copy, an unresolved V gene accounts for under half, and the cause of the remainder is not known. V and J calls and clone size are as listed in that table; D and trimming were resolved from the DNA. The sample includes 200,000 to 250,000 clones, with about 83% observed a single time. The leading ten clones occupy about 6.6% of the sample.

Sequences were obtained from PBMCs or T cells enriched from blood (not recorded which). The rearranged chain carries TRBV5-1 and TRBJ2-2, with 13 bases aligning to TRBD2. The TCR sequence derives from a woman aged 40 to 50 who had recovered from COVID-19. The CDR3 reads CASSPGLAGNSGELFF. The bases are TGCGCCAGCAGCCCGGGACTAGCGGGAAATTCCGGGGAGCTGTTTTTT.